This TCR beta chain was documented in a study of B cell selection in AIRE deficiency. Assay used: immunoSEQ multiplex PCR; TCRdb lists only in-frame clones, some missing. The data hold 20,000 to 30,000 clones, with approximately 92% observed a single time. Sorted regulatory T cells were CD4-positive, CD25-high and CD127-low or negative. The CDR3 has 14 amino acids. Trimming cost V 2 bases and J 8 bases; bases outside gene matches: 6. CDR1 and CDR2 (germline): MNHNY, SVGAGI (reference sequence). The chain is built from TRBV6-6 and TRBJ2-1; the match to TRBD1 covers 7 bases. The clonotype originates from a human donor in good health. The specimen sequenced was CD4+CD25+ Tregs sorted from PBMCs. The CDR3 here is CASSYGTENDEQFF. As DNA, the CDR3 is TGTGCCAGCAGTTACGGGACAGAGAACGATGAGCAGTTCTTC.